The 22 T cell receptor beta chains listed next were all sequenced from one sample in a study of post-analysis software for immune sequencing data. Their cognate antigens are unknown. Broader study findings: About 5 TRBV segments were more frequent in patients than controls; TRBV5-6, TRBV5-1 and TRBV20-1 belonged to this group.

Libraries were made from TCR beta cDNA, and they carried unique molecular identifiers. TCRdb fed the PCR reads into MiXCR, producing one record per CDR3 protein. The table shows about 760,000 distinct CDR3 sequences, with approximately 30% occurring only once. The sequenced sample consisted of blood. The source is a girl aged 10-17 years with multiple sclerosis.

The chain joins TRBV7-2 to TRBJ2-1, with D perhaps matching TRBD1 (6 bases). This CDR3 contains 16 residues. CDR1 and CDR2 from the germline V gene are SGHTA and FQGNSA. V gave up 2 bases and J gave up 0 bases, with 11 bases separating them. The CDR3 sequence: CASSLWGRASYNEQFF. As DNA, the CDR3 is TGTGCCAGCAGCTTATGGGGGCGGGCCTCCTACAATGAGCAGTTCTTC.

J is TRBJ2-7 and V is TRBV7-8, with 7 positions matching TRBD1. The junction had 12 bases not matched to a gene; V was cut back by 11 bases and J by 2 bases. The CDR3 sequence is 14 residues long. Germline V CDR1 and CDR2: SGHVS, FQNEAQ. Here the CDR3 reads CAGTNTGTAYEQYF. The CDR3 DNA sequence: TGTGCCGGCACCAATACCGGGACAGCCTACGAGCAGTACTTC. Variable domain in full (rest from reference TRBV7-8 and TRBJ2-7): GAGVSQSPRYKVAKRGQDVALRCDPISGHVSLFWYQQALGQGPEFLTYFQNEAQLDKSGLPSDRFFAERPEGSVSTLKIQRTQQEDSAVYLCAGTNTGTAYEQYFGPGTRLTVT.

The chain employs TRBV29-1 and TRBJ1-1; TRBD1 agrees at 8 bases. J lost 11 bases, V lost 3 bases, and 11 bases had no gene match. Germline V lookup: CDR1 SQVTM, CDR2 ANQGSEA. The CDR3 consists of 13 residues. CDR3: CSVDGQGSSEAFF. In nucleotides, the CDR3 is TGCAGCGTTGACGGACAGGGAAGTTCGGAGGCTTTCTTT.

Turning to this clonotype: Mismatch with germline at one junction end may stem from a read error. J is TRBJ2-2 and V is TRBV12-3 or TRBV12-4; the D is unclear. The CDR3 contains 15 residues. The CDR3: CVSSLLPGNTGELFF. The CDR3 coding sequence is TGTGTCAGCAGTTTACTACCCGGGAACACCGGGGAGCTGTTTTTT.

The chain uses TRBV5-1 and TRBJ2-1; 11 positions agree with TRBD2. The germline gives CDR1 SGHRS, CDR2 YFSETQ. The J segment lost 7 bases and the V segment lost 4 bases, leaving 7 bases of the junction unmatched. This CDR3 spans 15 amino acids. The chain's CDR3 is CASSPGLAAVNEQFF. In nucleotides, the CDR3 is TGCGCCAGCAGCCCGGGACTAGCGGCCGTTAATGAGCAGTTCTTC.

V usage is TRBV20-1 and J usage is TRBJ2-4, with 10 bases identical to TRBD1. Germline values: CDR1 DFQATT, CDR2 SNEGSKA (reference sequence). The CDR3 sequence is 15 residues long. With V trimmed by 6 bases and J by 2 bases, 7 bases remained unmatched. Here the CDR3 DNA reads TGCAGTGCCAGGGACAGGGGTCGACCCAAAAACATTCAGTACTTC. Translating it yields CSARDRGRPKNIQYF.

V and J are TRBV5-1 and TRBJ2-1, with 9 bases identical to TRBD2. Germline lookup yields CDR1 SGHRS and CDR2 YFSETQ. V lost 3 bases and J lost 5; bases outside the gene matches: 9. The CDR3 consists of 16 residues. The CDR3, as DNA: TGCGCCAGCAGCTCGGGGACTAGCAGGGCACACAATGAGCAGTTCTTC. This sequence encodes CASSSGTSRAHNEQFF.

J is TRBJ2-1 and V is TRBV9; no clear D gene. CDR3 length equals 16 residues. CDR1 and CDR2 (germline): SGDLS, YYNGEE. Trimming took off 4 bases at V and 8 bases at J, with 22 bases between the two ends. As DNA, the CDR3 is TGTGCCAGCAGCAAACTCCCCCACAGCGTAAGAGATGAGCAGTTCTTC. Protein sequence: CASSKLPHSVRDEQFF.

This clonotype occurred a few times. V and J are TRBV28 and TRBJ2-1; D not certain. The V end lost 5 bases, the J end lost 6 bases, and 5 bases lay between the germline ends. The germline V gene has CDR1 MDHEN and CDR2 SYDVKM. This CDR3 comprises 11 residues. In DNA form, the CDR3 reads TGTGCCAGCAGTGGGTTCAATGAGCAGTTCTTC. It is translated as CASSGFNEQFF.

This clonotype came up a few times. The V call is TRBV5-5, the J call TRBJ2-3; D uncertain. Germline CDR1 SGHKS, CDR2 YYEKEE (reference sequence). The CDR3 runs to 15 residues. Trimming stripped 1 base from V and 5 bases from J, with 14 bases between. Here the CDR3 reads CASSLPSSSGDTQYF. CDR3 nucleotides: TGTGCCAGCAGCTTGCCGTCTAGTTCTGGAGATACGCAGTATTTT.

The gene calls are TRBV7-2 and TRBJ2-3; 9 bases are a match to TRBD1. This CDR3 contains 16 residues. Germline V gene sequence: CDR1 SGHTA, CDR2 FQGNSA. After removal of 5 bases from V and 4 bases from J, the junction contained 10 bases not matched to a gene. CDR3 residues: CASSPRTGEVPDTQYF. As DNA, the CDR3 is TGTGCCAGCAGCCCCAGGACAGGGGAGGTGCCAGATACGCAGTATTTT.

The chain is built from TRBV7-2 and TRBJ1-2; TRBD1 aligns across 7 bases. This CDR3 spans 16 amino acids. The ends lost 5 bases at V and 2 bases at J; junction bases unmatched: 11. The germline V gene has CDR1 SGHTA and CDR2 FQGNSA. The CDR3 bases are TGTGCCAGCAGCACCCGACAGGGTAGAGGGAACTATGGCTACACCTTC. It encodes CASSTRQGRGNYGYTF.

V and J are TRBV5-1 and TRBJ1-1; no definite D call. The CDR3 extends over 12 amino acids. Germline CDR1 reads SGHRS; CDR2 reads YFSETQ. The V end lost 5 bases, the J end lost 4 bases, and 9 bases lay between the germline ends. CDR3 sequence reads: CASRISTTEAFF. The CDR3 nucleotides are TGCGCCAGCAGGATCAGTACCACTGAAGCTTTCTTT.

The DNA for the CDR3 is TGCAGTGCTAGGCGGGGTCCTCCTCTTAACTATGGCTACACCTTC. Protein sequence: CSARRGPPLNYGYTF. V and J are TRBV20-1 and TRBJ1-2; D is undetermined. Trimming left V 3 bases short and J 1 base short, with 15 bases between. CDR1 and CDR2 (germline): DFQATT, SNEGSKA (reference sequence). The CDR3 is 15 amino acids.

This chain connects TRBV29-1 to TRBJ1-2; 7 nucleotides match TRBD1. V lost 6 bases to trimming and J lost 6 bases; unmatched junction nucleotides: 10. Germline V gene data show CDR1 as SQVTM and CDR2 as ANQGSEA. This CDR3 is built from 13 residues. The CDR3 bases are TGCAGCGTCCATCCGACAGGGAACCATGGCTACACCTTC. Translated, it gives CSVHPTGNHGYTF.

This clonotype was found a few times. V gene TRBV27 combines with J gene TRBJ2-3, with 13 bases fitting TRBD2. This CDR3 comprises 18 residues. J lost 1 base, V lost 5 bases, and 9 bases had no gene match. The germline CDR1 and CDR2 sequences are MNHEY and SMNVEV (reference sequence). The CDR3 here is CASSPFSGLAGRTDTQYF. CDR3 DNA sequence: TGTGCCAGCAGTCCATTCTCGGGACTAGCGGGACGCACAGATACGCAGTATTTT.

As DNA, the CDR3 is TGCAGTGCTAGGCCGGGACAGGGGGCTTGGAGCACTGAAGCTTTCTTT. Protein product: CSARPGQGAWSTEAFF. The chain joins TRBV20-1 to TRBJ1-1, with TRBD1 matching 12 bases. The CDR3 runs to 16 residues. V gave up 3 bases and J gave up 4 bases; unmatched junction bases: 9. Germline V gives CDR1 DFQATT, CDR2 SNEGSKA (reference sequence).

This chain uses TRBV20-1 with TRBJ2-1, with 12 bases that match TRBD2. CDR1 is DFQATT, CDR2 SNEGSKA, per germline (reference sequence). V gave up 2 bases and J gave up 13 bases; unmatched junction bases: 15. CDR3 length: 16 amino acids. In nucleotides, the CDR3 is TGCAGTGCTAGAATCCCTAGCGGGAGGGCGGTCGAGACCCAGTTCTTC. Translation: CSARIPSGRAVETQFF.

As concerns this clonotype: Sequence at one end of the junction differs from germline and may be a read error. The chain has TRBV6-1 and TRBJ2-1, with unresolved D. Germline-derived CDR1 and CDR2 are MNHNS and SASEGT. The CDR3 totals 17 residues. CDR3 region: CTSIPTVGSSSYNEQFF. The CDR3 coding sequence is TGTACCAGCATTCCTACTGTGGGGTCGAGCTCCTACAATGAGCAGTTCTTC.

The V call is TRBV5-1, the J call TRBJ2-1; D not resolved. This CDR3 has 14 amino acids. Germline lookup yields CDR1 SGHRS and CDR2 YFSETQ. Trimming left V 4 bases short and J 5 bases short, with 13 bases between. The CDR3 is CASSSRATHNEQFF. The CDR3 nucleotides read TGCGCCAGCAGCAGCCGGGCTACCCACAATGAGCAGTTCTTC. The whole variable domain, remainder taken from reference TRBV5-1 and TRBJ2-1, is KAGVTQTPRYLIKTRGQQVTLSCSPISGHRSVSWYQQTPGQGLQFLFEYFSETQRNKGNFPGRFSGRQFSNSRSEMNVSTLELGDSALYLCASSSRATHNEQFFGPGTRLTVL.

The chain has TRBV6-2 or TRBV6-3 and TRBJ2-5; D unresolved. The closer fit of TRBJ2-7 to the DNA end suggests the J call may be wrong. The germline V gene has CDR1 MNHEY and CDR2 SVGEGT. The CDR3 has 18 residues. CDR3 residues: CASSYGRLVGSKTYEQYF. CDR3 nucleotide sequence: TGTGCCAGCAGTTACGGTCGGCTAGTGGGATCCAAGACCTACGAGCAGTACTTC.

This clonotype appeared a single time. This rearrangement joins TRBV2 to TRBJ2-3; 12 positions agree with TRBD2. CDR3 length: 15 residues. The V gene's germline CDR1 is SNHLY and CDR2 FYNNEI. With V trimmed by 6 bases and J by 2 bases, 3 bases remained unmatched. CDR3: CASRGLAGLTDTQYF. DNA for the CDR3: TGTGCCAGCAGAGGACTAGCGGGACTCACAGATACGCAGTATTTT.